Listed here are 5 T cell receptor beta chains from one sample, sequenced in a study of blood T cell repertoires in COVID-19. Clones were sequenced by immunoSEQ multiplex PCR, and TCRdb holds only the in-frame ones, with some missing. The table shows roughly 59,000 clones, with about 81% occurring only once. The sequenced material came from peripheral blood. These receptors originate from an elderly man with acute or convalescent COVID-19.

V and J are TRBV29-1 and TRBJ2-1, with 11 positions matching TRBD2. V gave up 6 bases and J gave up 2 bases; unmatched junction bases: 12. The CDR3 is 17 amino acids. Germline CDR1 SQVTM, CDR2 ANQGSEA. The CDR3 loop reads CSVEISGTSGTYNEQFF. In nucleotides, the CDR3 is TGCAGCGTGGAAATCTCCGGGACTAGCGGAACCTACAATGAGCAGTTCTTC.

V and J are TRBV4-2 and TRBJ1-5, with 7 bases matching TRBD1. This CDR3 has 14 residues. The V and J ends lost 4 bases and 6 bases, in that order; junction bases with no gene match: 6. Germline CDR1 and CDR2: LGHNA and YNFKEQ. The CDR3 DNA is TGTGCCAGCAGCCCGACAGGGAGTAGTCAGCCCCAGCATTTT. Translated, it gives CASSPTGSSQPQHF.

This sequence joins TRBV4-1 and TRBJ2-2; tentative D call: TRBD1 (5 bases). Per germline, CDR1 MGHRA and CDR2 YSYEKL. The CDR3 sequence is 14 residues long. The CDR3 nucleotides are TGCGCATGCGCCCCAGGGCTGGACACCGGGGAGCTGTTTTTT. Translated: CACAPGLDTGELFF.

The chain is built from TRBV2 and TRBJ2-3; a possible D gene is TRBD2 (7 bases). This CDR3 is 14 amino acids long. CDR1 is SNHLY and CDR2 is FYNNEI in the germline V gene. Trimming left V 4 bases short and J 2 bases short, with 10 bases between. CDR3 bases: TGTGCCAGCAGTGCGGGGGGCCCCACAGATACGCAGTATTTT. Amino acid sequence: CASSAGGPTDTQYF.

The chain is built from TRBV18 and TRBJ2-5, with D hard to call. The CDR3 totals 12 residues. Germline CDR1 is KGHSH and CDR2 is LQKENI. V lost 6 bases to trimming and J lost 5 bases, with 10 bases between them. CDR3 coding DNA: TGTGCCAGCTCCCCAAGCCTGGAGACCCAGTACTTC. Encoded protein: CASSPSLETQYF.